This TCR beta chain comes out of a study of blood T cell repertoires in COVID-19. Study in general: T cells, B-cell-depleted T cells, or PBMCs supplied cDNA or gDNA.

As originally analysed: Amplifying reference gene primers gave estimates of nucleated cell counts. TCRdb's copy holds only in-frame clones and misses some; the assay was immunoSEQ multiplex PCR. The V and J calls and clone size come from that table; D and trimming were worked out from the DNA. The data contain about 270,000 clones, around 81% of them singletons. The V gene end was trimmed by 0 bases and the J gene end by 0 bases; junction bases not matched to a gene: 4. Germline V gives CDR1 ENHRY, CDR2 SYGVKD. The length of the CDR3 is 17 residues. Sample: peripheral blood. The chain carries TRBV10-3 and TRBJ2-4; TRBD1 agrees at 8 bases. The sequence derives from a woman aged 55-70 years with active or convalescent COVID-19. CDR3 loop: CAISESGTGIAKNIQYF. In nucleotides, the CDR3 is TGTGCCATCAGTGAGTCCGGGACAGGAATAGCCAAAAACATTCAGTACTTC.